This TCR beta chain was observed in a study of blood T cell repertoires in COVID-19. Study summary: The United States, Italy and Spain supplied acute and convalescent COVID-19 samples. The cDNA or gDNA used as material had been derived from T cells, B-cell-depleted T cells, or PBMCs.

Per the authors' pipeline: Amplified reference gene primers provided the basis for estimating nucleated cell counts. Generated by immunoSEQ multiplex PCR, the TCRdb table keeps only in-frame clones and is missing some. V and J calls and clone size come straight from that table; D and trimming were deduced from the DNA. The repertoire holds around 220,000 clones, with roughly nine tenths as singletons. The V gene lost 0 bases and the J gene lost 0 bases, with 10 bases spanning the gap. Germline values: CDR1 SGHRS, CDR2 YFSETQ. The CDR3 is 17 amino acids. The sample taken for sequencing was peripheral blood. The chain is built from TRBV5-1 and TRBJ2-6, with D perhaps TRBD1 (6 bases). The source is a man aged 40-55 years with active or convalescent COVID-19. The chain's CDR3 is CASSLAGVDSGANVLTF. For the CDR3, the DNA is TGCGCCAGCAGCTTGGCAGGGGTTGACTCTGGGGCCAACGTCCTGACTTTC.